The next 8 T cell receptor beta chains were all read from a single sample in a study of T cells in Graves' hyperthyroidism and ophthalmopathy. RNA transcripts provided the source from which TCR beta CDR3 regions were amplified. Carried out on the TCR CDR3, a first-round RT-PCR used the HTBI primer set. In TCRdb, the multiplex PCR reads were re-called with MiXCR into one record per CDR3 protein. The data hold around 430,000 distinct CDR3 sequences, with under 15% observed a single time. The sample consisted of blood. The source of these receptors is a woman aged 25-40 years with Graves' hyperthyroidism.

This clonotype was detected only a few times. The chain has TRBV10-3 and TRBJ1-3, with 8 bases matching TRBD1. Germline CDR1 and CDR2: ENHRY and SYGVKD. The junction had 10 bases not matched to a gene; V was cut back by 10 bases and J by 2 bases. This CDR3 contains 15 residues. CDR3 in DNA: TGTGCCACCCGGACAGGGACGGCGGCTGGAAACACCATATATTTT. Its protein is CATRTGTAAGNTIYF.

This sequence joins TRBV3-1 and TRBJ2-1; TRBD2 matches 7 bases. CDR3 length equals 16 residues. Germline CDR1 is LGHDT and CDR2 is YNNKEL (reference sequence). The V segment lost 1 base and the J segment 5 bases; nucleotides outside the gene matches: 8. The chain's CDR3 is CASSQVLLARDNEQFF. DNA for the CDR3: TGTGCCAGCAGCCAAGTTCTACTAGCGAGGGACAATGAGCAGTTCTTC.

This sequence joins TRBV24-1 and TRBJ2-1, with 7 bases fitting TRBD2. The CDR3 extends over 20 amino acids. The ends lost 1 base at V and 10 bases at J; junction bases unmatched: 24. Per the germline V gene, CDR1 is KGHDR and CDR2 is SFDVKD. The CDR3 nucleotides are TGTGCCACCAGTGATTTTCGGGTTTATGGGGGGAGGGCAATGATAGGAGAGCAGTTCTTC. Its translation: CATSDFRVYGGRAMIGEQFF.

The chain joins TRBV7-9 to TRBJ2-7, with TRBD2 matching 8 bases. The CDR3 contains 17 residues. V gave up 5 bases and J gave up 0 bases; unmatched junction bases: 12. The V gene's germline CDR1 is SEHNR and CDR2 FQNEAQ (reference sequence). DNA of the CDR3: TGTGCCAGCAGCCACGGGACTAGGGGGTCTGCCTCCTACGAGCAGTACTTC. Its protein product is CASSHGTRGSASYEQYF.

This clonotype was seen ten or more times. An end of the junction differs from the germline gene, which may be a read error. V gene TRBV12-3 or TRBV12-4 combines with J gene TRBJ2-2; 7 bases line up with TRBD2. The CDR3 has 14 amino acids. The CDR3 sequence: CATGGGGKTGELFF. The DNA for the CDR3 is TGCGCTACGGGGGGAGGCGGGAAGACCGGGGAGCTGTTTTTT.

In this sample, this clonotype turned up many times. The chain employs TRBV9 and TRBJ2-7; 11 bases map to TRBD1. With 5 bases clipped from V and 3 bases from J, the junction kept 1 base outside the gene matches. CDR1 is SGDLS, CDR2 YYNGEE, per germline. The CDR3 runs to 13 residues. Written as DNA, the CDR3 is TGTGCCAGCAGTGGGACAGGGGGCTACGAGCAGTACTTC. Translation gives CASSGTGGYEQYF.

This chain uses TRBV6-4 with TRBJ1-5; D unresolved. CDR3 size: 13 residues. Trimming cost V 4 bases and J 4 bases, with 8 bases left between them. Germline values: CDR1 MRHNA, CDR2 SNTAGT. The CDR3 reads CASSGEANQPQHF. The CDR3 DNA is TGTGCCAGCAGTGGCGAAGCTAATCAGCCCCAGCATTTT.

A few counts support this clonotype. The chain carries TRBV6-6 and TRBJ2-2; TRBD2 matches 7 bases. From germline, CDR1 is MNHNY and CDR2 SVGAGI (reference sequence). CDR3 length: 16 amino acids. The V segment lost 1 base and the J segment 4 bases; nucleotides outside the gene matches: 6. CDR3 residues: CASSYFAGVSTGELFF. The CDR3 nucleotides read TGTGCCAGCAGTTACTTCGCGGGAGTAAGCACCGGGGAGCTGTTTTTT.